This section outlines one T cell receptor (beta chain) sequence together with its context. Its antigen has not been determined. No quality values exist for individual bases; no much larger clone is one base distant. These data belong to a study of blood T cell repertoires in COVID-19 (dated by TCRdb to 2020 to 2021). Turning to the overall study: Collaborator samples came from the United States, Italy and Spain and covered acute and convalescent phases of COVID-19. The prospective study material was composed of cDNA or gDNA derived from T cells, B-cell-depleted T cells, or PBMCs. Subjects who had been exposed to COVID-19, were actively infected with it, or had recovered from it provided the deeply sampled blood TCRbeta repertoires that made up the dataset. The repertoires were released in a freely available public database intended as a resource for research on the immune response to SARS-CoV-2. Samples were obtained from the ongoing ImmuneRACE study (first 160 participants) and from approximately 1,200 subjects provided by 6 global collaborators. Nearly every sample came with metadata listing a de-identified subject ID, COVID-19 status, age in years and sex. Where available, HLA class I and class II types were obtained from metadata supplied by the sample provider rather than from assay-based typing.

V and J lose 0 bases and 6 bases, and a span of 14 bases separates them. The germline V gene specifies SQVTM as CDR1 and ANQGSEA as CDR2. From the cysteine up to the phenylalanine, the CDR3 has a length of 14 residues. Only CDR3 DNA remains: 42 bases, in frame from the first base. The research as a whole found: The amount of clinical and demographic metadata varied by source and participant and was provided uncurated.

The immunoSEQ Assay, a bias-controlled multiplex PCR, was used to amplify TCRbeta CDR3 regions from genomic DNA. As for how the authors treated the data: Within the assay, amplification of reference gene primers was used to estimate how many nucleated cells each sample contained. To quantify the absolute abundance of each unique TCRbeta CDR3 rearrangement, sequence reads were collapsed and filtered. Productive Simpson clonality was computed per sample as the square root of Simpson's diversity index over productive rearrangements. TCRdb obtained this table from immuneACCESS and retained in-frame rearrangements with V and J assigned. These tables miss some clones; where compared with another copy, unresolved V genes account for less than half of the shortfall, and the remainder is unexplained. D and trimming come from the DNA, and the V and J calls and clone size come from that table. Here the sample has over 25,000 clones; nearly 85% occur a single time. 15% to 20% of the sample comes from the top ten.

Collaborating institutions collected whole blood in K2EDTA tubes following their own protocols. For TCRbeta analysis, collaborators shipped samples in one of three forms: frozen whole blood, isolated PBMCs, or DNA extracted from either of those sample types. Sequenced sample: peripheral blood. This receptor was identified in a man aged 65 to 85 with active COVID-19. The V gene is TRBV29-1 and the J gene is TRBJ1-2, with a tentative D gene TRBD1 over 5 matching bases. The CDR3 amino acid sequence is: CSVEEPWPGHGYTF. The DNA sequence follows: TGCAGCGTTGAAGAACCGTGGCCAGGGCATGGCTACACCTTC.